This T cell receptor (beta chain) was observed in a study of vaccination effects on CD4 cells after COVID-19. V was trimmed by 4 bases and J by 6 bases, leaving 13 bases between them. Per germline, CDR1 SGHRS and CDR2 YFSETQ. The CDR3 extends over 14 amino acids. ViraFEST used viral peptide pools to expand antigen-specific CD4+ T cells before sequencing. Upon completion of more than 9 days in culture, CD4+ T cells were isolated. Testing of the vaccine recipients showed negative nucleocapsid antibodies and no prior SARS-CoV-2 infection. On day 3 and again on day 7, half the medium was replaced with IL-2 medium. The data were produced by immunoSEQ multiplex PCR, yet TCRdb's version contains in-frame clones alone and is incomplete. The data contain roughly 75,000 clones, around 76% of them singletons. The table lists this clone with a few counts. Its antigen is currently unknown.

Specimen: CD4+ T cells from PBMCs cultured with HCoV-OC43 spike peptides, collected before COVID-19 vaccination. Subset described: HCoV-OC43 spike overlapping peptide pool stimulation. The TCR sequence derives from a human donor who received a COVID-19 vaccine. The chain employs TRBV5-1 and TRBJ2-2; the D call may be TRBD1 or TRBD2 (6 bases each). CDR3 sequence: CASSRDTGAGELFF. The CDR3 DNA reads as TGCGCCAGCAGCCGGGACACGGGAGCCGGGGAGCTGTTTTTT.